This TCR beta chain derives from a study of response to subunit inactivated influenza vaccine. A note on this clonotype: Its cognate antigen is unknown.

V was pared by 4 bases and J by 5 bases, with 5 bases of the junction left unmatched. This CDR3 has 13 amino acids. Germline V gene data show CDR1 as SGHNT and CDR2 as YYREEE (reference sequence). Regarding the study as a whole: The authors proposed limited new T cell recruitment per seasonal influenza vaccination.

Via MiXCR, TCRdb re-called the RT-PCR reads, giving one row per CDR3 protein. The repertoire holds about 830,000 distinct CDR3 sequences, with approximately 18% as singletons. Sequences were derived from PBMCs from blood, sampled around 5 days after vaccination. V gene TRBV5-4 combines with J gene TRBJ1-2, with 7 positions matching TRBD1. This clonotype was obtained from a man over 45 who received an inactivated influenza vaccine. The CDR3 spells CASSTGQRYGYTF. The CDR3 DNA follows: TGTGCCAGCAGCACGGGACAGCGGTATGGCTACACCTTC.